This T cell receptor (beta chain) was obtained from a study of OX40 agonist ivuxolimab in advanced cancers. About the study: Cohort: 80% to 90% men, mean age 60, aged about 20 to 79. Study-wide results and caveats: The CD4+ and CD8+ T cells in the blood had expanded clonally by week 6 at 0.1 to 3.0 mg/kg. The study found among the lowest clonal expansion in partial responders at 0.1-3.0 mg/kg.

Assay: immunoSEQ multiplex PCR; the TCRdb copy retains only in-frame clones and omits some. The table records over 55,000 clones, approximately 90% of them present only once. V shed 8 bases and J shed 3 bases, with 5 bases lying between them. There are 11 residues in the CDR3. CDR1 and CDR2 from the germline V gene are SEHNR and FQNEAQ (reference sequence). Turning to this clone: Its antigen remains unidentified.

Samples were taken at baseline and on day 1 of cycles 4 and 7. The chain couples TRBV7-9 to TRBJ1-5, with no clear D. The source of this sequence is an adult with an advanced solid tumor such as melanoma, head and neck, liver or kidney cancer. The source material was CD4+ or CD8+ T cells sorted from blood, sampled in a trial of the OX40 agonist ivuxolimab. CDR3 nucleotides: TGTGCCAGCGTTTCCAATCAGCCCCAGCATTTT. Translation: CASVSNQPQHF.